The clone carrying this TCR beta chain came up a few times. The antigen is unknown. This entry comes from a study of beta chain features in type 1 diabetes. Broader study findings: TCRB CDR3s from Type 1 diabetes patients were moderately but significantly shorter in all four CD4+ subsets. Whatever favoring of shorter templates PCR might show would apply equally to patients and controls.

The CDR3 is 15 amino acids. CDR1 is MNHEY and CDR2 is SVGAGI in the germline V gene. Trimming cost V 1 base and J 2 bases, with 9 bases left between them. TCRB transcripts that were expressed got sequenced, as all of the isolated RNA had been reverse transcribed. TCRdb's copy holds only in-frame clones and misses some; the assay was immunoSEQ multiplex PCR. The sample shows around 690,000 clones, under 15% of them seen only once. This chain joins TRBV6-5 and TRBJ2-1; D uncertain. The receptor comes from a man aged 25-45 years with type 1 diabetes. Specimen: naive CD4+ T cells from blood. The CDR3 here is CASSYYGRTYNEQFF. The DNA of the CDR3 is TGTGCCAGCAGTTACTATGGCAGGACCTACAATGAGCAGTTCTTC.